This TCR beta chain was profiled in a study of T cell responses to AZD1222 COVID-19 vaccine. Study results and limitations: Repertoire sampling happened only post peak T cell response. In a largely white British group with more females than males, clonal diversity was possibly underestimated.

The protocol was immunoSEQ multiplex PCR, while the TCRdb copy is restricted to in-frame clones and leaves out a portion. The repertoire holds about 160,000 clones, with around 87% as singletons. In this sample, this clone turned up a few times. The antigen is unknown. This CDR3 is built from 16 residues. The V gene lost 0 bases and the J gene lost 6 bases, with 13 bases spanning the gap. From germline, CDR1 is SGHRS and CDR2 YFSETQ. This specimen was peripheral blood, taken 28 days after the second AZD1222 dose. The V and J genes are TRBV5-1 and TRBJ1-6, with D possibly matching TRBD1 (5 bases). This TCR came from an adult who received the AZD1222 COVID-19 vaccine. Here the CDR3 DNA reads TGCGCCAGCAGCTTGGCCGGGACCGCCGCTAATTCACCCCTCCACTTT. Protein sequence: CASSLAGTAANSPLHF.